These 16 T cell receptor beta chains originate from one sample sequenced in a study of blood T cell repertoires in COVID-19. The table came from immunoSEQ multiplex PCR; TCRdb's copy has only in-frame clones and leaves some out. The sample yields 120,000 or so clones, 86% seen once. Sequencing was performed on peripheral blood. Every receptor here comes from a man aged 40-49 years with acute or convalescent COVID-19.

The chain recombines TRBV4-1 with TRBJ2-7; tentative D call: TRBD2 (5 bases). Trimming took off 3 bases at V and 1 base at J, with 10 bases between the two ends. CDR3 length: 14 amino acids. Germline CDR1 and CDR2: MGHRA and YSYEKL. The DNA of the CDR3 is TGCGCCAGCAGCCACTCAAGCGGTTCCTACGAGCAGTACTTC. Amino acid sequence: CASSHSSGSYEQYF.

This clone was observed a single time. The chain has TRBV7-8 and TRBJ2-7; 9 nucleotides line up with TRBD1. This CDR3 is built from 13 residues. V lost 4 bases and J lost 6; bases outside the gene matches: 4. Germline V gene data show CDR1 as SGHVS and CDR2 as FQNEAQ. DNA of the CDR3: TGTGCCAGCAGCTGGACAGGGGTGGTCGAGCAGTACTTC. Protein: CASSWTGVVEQYF.

This rearrangement joins TRBV6-5 to TRBJ2-3, with TRBD2 matching 7 bases. The length of the CDR3 is 15 residues. V was clipped by 5 bases and J by 2 bases; unmatched bases: 7. The V gene's germline CDR1 is MNHEY and CDR2 SVGAGI. The CDR3 bases are TGTGCCAGCAGTCTCCTCGGGGGGATCACAGATACGCAGTATTTT. This gives the protein CASSLLGGITDTQYF.

This clone appeared a few times. The rearrangement uses TRBV2 and TRBJ1-6, with a weak D call TRBD1 (5 bases). Germline-derived CDR1 and CDR2 are SNHLY and FYNNEI. V was shortened by 6 bases and J by 0 bases, with 9 bases between the two germline ends. CDR3 length: 15 residues. The CDR3 loop reads CASRTDSSYNSPLHF. The DNA of the CDR3 is TGTGCCAGCAGGACCGACAGCTCCTATAATTCACCCCTCCACTTT.

The chain carries TRBV7-2 and TRBJ1-2; possibly TRBD1 for D (6 bases). The CDR3 spans 15 residues. V was clipped by 5 bases and J by 2 bases, with 15 bases between them. Germline V gene data show CDR1 as SGHTA and CDR2 as FQGNSA. Here the CDR3 reads CASSVYRETNYGYTF. The CDR3 bases are TGTGCCAGCAGCGTCTACAGGGAGACCAACTATGGCTACACCTTC.

This clone appeared once. V and J are TRBV7-3 and TRBJ1-2; 9 nucleotides align to TRBD1. The CDR3 has 13 amino acids. CDR1 is SGHTA and CDR2 is FQGTGA in the germline V gene. V was clipped by 5 bases and J by 6 bases; unmatched bases: 4. Here the CDR3 reads CASSRDRGDGYTF. DNA of the CDR3: TGTGCCAGCAGCCGTGACAGGGGGGATGGCTACACCTTC.

The chain joins TRBV7-8 to TRBJ1-1, with 8 bases fitting TRBD1. J gave up 4 bases and V 1 base, and 8 bases lay outside the gene matches. Germline V CDR1 and CDR2: SGHVS, FQNEAQ. CDR3 length: 16 residues. DNA for the CDR3: TGTGCCAGCAGCTTAGGTTCAGGACAGGGAGGCACTGAAGCTTTCTTT. Translating it yields CASSLGSGQGGTEAFF. Variable domain in full (rest from reference TRBV7-8 and TRBJ1-1): GAGVSQSPRYKVAKRGQDVALRCDPISGHVSLFWYQQALGQGPEFLTYFQNEAQLDKSGLPSDRFFAERPEGSVSTLKIQRTQQEDSAVYLCASSLGSGQGGTEAFFGQGTRLTVV.

V gene TRBV6-1 combines with J gene TRBJ2-5; no clear D. V lost 5 bases to trimming and J lost 5 bases, with 9 bases between them. This CDR3 comprises 12 residues. CDR1 is MNHNS and CDR2 is SASEGT in the germline V gene. The CDR3 nucleotides are TGTGCCAGCAGTTCCACCAGGGAGACCCAGTACTTC. It is translated as CASSSTRETQYF.

The chain couples TRBV11-2 to TRBJ1-1, with TRBD1 matching 9 bases. Germline trimming cut 8 bases from V and 3 bases from J; bases unmatched to any gene: 1. This CDR3 is 12 amino acids long. Germline V gene data show CDR1 as SGHAT and CDR2 as FQNNGV. CDR3 amino acids: CASGTGYTEAFF. In DNA form, the CDR3 reads TGTGCCAGCGGGACAGGGTACACTGAAGCTTTCTTT. The full variable domain, with the rest looked up from reference TRBV11-2 and TRBJ1-1, is EAGVAQSPRYKIIEKRQSVAFWCNPISGHATLYWYQQILGQGPKLLIQFQNNGVVDDSQLPKDRFSAERLKGVDSTLKIQPAKLEDSAVYLCASGTGYTEAFFGQGTRLTVV.

This chain uses TRBV4-3 with TRBJ1-1; tentative D call: TRBD1 (5 bases). The germline V gene encodes CDR1 LGHNA and CDR2 YSLEER. V dropped 3 bases and J dropped 0 bases, with 17 bases sitting between them. This CDR3 region has 17 residues. The CDR3 here is CASSHHVEQDMNTEAFF. The CDR3 nucleotides read TGCGCCAGCAGCCACCACGTTGAACAGGATATGAACACTGAAGCTTTCTTT.

This clone was observed a handful of times. V usage is TRBV10-2 and J usage is TRBJ2-1; a possible D gene is TRBD2 (5 bases). The CDR3 length is 13 residues. Germline lookup yields CDR1 WSHSY and CDR2 SAAADI. The germline V and J ends were trimmed by 8 bases and 10 bases, with 18 bases remaining between them. CDR3 bases: TGCGCCAGCGTTGATAGCGCCATGGGGGAGCAGTTCTTC. This gives the protein CASVDSAMGEQFF.

This chain links TRBV18 with TRBJ2-2; 9 bases map to TRBD1. Germline values: CDR1 KGHSH, CDR2 LQKENI. Trimming removed 4 bases from V and 3 bases from J; junction bases left unmatched: 6. The length of the CDR3 is 16 residues. The CDR3: CASSLLQGADTGELFF. CDR3 in DNA: TGTGCCAGCTCACTTCTACAGGGGGCCGACACCGGGGAGCTGTTTTTT.

This clone was counted a single time. A read error may produce the germline difference seen at one junction end. V gene TRBV24-1 combines with J gene TRBJ2-1; perhaps TRBD2 as D (6 bases). Germline CDR1 reads KGHDR; CDR2 reads SFDVKD. CDR3 length: 14 residues. The CDR3 loop reads CATSDSGRYNGQFF. The CDR3 DNA sequence: TGTGCCACCAGTGACTCCGGGAGATACAATGGGCAGTTCTTC.

This chain links TRBV18 with TRBJ2-1; 14 bases match TRBD2. This CDR3 has 17 amino acids. Per the germline V gene, CDR1 is KGHSH and CDR2 is LQKENI. V was pared by 4 bases and J by 8 bases, with 10 bases of the junction left unmatched. CDR3 sequence (DNA): TGTGCCAGCTCACAGGGTAGTCTGGGACTAGCGGGAGATGAGCAGTTCTTC. Translation: CASSQGSLGLAGDEQFF.

Turning to this clone: One end of the junction does not line up with germline, which may come from a read error. The V call is TRBV6-2 or TRBV6-3, the J call TRBJ1-5, with 9 bases fitting TRBD1. CDR3 length equals 15 residues. Germline V gives CDR1 MNHEY, CDR2 SVGEGT. CDR3 protein: CASNYRGLSNQPQHF. CDR3 DNA sequence: TGTGCCAGCAATTACAGGGGGCTAAGCAATCAGCCCCAGCATTTT.

J is TRBJ2-7 and V is TRBV2; 16 bases fit TRBD2. Germline-derived CDR1 and CDR2 are SNHLY and FYNNEI. With 7 bases clipped from V and 7 bases from J, the junction kept 13 bases outside the gene matches. The CDR3 runs 17 residues. Here the CDR3 reads CASTSGLAGGHVGEQYF. The CDR3 region has the DNA TGTGCCAGCACCTCGGGACTAGCGGGAGGGCACGTTGGGGAGCAGTACTTC.